This T cell receptor (beta chain) was observed in a study of blood T cells in healthy people across ages. Study summary: The capture of about one barcoded beta molecule per two T cells was achieved by template switching. Findings and caveats of the study: Per-million-T-cell TCR beta diversity fell roughly linearly with age. Investigators viewed diversity estimates from one million T cells as underestimates, the study reported.

This clonotype has a handful of counts. Its antigen is unknown. The CDR3 has 13 amino acids. Germline V gene data show CDR1 as SGHTA and CDR2 as FQGTGA. V lost 6 bases and J 9 bases, leaving 12 bases between the germline ends. Primed by a sample-barcoded 5' primer and a J-beta primer mix, a second PCR proceeded for about 7 to 12 cycles. One entry per CDR3 protein, called by TCRdb with MiXCR from the 5' RACE reads. The sample lists 1.8 million or so distinct CDR3 sequences, approximately 39% occurring once. Extraction yielded at least 5 micrograms of total RNA per sample. The chain uses TRBV7-3 and TRBJ1-6; no clear D. This receptor was taken from a human donor in good health. Sequences were obtained from blood. The CDR3 DNA sequence: TGTGCCAGCAGTAGTACAATGGGTTCACCCCTCCACTTT. Its protein is CASSSTMGSPLHF.